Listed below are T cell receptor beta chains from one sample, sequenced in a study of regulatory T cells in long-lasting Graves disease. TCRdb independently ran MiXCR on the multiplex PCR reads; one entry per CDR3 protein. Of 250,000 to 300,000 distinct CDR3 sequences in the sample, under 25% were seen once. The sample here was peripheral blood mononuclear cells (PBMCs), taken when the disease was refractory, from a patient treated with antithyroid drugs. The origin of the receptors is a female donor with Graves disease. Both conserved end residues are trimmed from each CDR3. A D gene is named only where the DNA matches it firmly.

ASNERHLEEQY TRBV2 - TRBJ2-7
ASSPLARENTEAF TRBV9 - TRBJ1-1
ASSPWTGLTGELF TRBV5-5 TRBD1 TRBJ2-2
ASSSPTETNEQY TRBV5-1 - TRBJ2-7
ASSNLLGESTDTQY TRBV27 - TRBJ2-3
ASSPITRGRTDSPLH TRBV7-8 TRBD1 TRBJ1-6
ASRSDRAEGYGYT TRBV19 TRBD1 TRBJ1-2
ASSQDPGQGAGGGEKLF TRBV4-3 TRBD1 TRBJ1-4
ASSSSDSYEQY TRBV4-1 - TRBJ2-7
TSSRGLNIQY TRBV2 - TRBJ2-4
SARDGAGGPYEQY TRBV20-1 TRBD2 TRBJ2-7
SARDPSGTETQY TRBV20-1 TRBD2 TRBJ2-5
ASSPSGGREQY TRBV28 TRBD2 TRBJ2-7
ASSAVRNQETQY TRBV4-1 - TRBJ2-5
ASSFKGSSYGYT TRBV27 - TRBJ1-2
ASSSIRGQLYEQY TRBV28 TRBD1 TRBJ2-7
ASFQSSGNTIY TRBV6-1 - TRBJ1-3
ASSFWDLDEQY TRBV6-5 - TRBJ2-7
ASSQEMDEQY TRBV3-2 - -
ASSSGQGLSEKLF TRBV12-3/TRBV12-4 TRBD1 TRBJ1-4
ASSRQEEETQY TRBV28 - TRBJ2-5
ASSQAPSNDEQF TRBV4-1 - TRBJ2-1
ASSEALPGPTNYGYT TRBV6-1 - TRBJ1-2
ASSPGEMETQY TRBV2 - TRBJ2-5
SASSPGVYGYT TRBV20-1 - TRBJ1-2
ASSFTRGQF TRBV7-9 - -
ASSFPSQTQY TRBV12-3/TRBV12-4 - TRBJ2-5
ASRGGQLNSPLH TRBV12-3/TRBV12-4 - TRBJ1-6
ASSQESGGILGNTEAF TRBV4-3 - TRBJ1-1
ASNGGSSGANVLT TRBV28 - TRBJ2-6
ASGISYNEQF TRBV6-2/TRBV6-3 - TRBJ2-1
ASSQVTGTDPYEQY TRBV4-1 TRBD1 TRBJ2-7
ASTTTSVPYEQY TRBV6-1 TRBD2 TRBJ2-7
ASTINRGIAEAF TRBV6-1 TRBD1 TRBJ1-1
ASSETGGNEQF TRBV28 TRBD1 TRBJ2-1
ASSPRTGARGYT TRBV7-8 TRBD1 TRBJ1-2
AWNWDRGSYEQY TRBV30 TRBD1 TRBJ2-7
SVRSGSGGYT TRBV29-1 - TRBJ1-2
ASRPFGTGNTGELF TRBV7-2 TRBD1 TRBJ2-2
ASSLDPGAVGELF TRBV28 - TRBJ2-2
ASSQEQGTGSYEQY TRBV4-1 TRBD1 TRBJ2-7
ASRKVAREETQY TRBV7-2 - TRBJ2-5
ASSHQTSPQY TRBV4-1 - TRBJ2-5
ASSPPRAGNEQY TRBV4-1 - TRBJ2-7
ASSQDVLSNTGELF TRBV4-1 - TRBJ2-2
ASRKLDRPDEKLF TRBV27 TRBD1 TRBJ1-4